This T cell receptor beta chain was obtained from a study of T cell responses to AZD1222 COVID-19 vaccine (dated by TCRdb to about 2021). Background on the whole study: AZD1222 recipients with second doses at about 4 weeks or about 12 weeks were pooled, because spike-specific TCR depth and breadth did not differ between schedules. TCR sequencing was performed for fewer than 250 trial participants, of whom some 200 were given two doses of AZD1222 and some 26 were given two doses of MenACWY control vaccine. Trial participants were enrolled into age subgroups of 18-55, 56-69 and 70-plus years, which contained around 150, 28 and 57 TCR-sequenced participants, respectively. Points the paper makes about the study in general: Reportedly, almost half of the unique spike-specific TCRs recognized epitopes lying outside the regions that are mutated in the B.1.351 and B.1.1.7 variants. No day 14 peak-response samples were available, so repertoires were characterized only after the peak T cell response. Conclusions about previously exposed vaccinees were limited because only six or seven AZD1222 recipients were SARS-CoV-2 seropositive at baseline. The vaccine-associated CD4 TCRs covered the entire spike protein, and the dominant responses fell in regions 160-218 and 743-854. Participants were mostly white British, with more females than males. The authors suggested clonal diversity may have been underestimated. The 56-69-year group was small, and its depth increase did not reach significance, likely because of low power. After two AZD1222 doses, both the breadth and the depth of spike-specific TCRs were significantly higher than at day 0 and than in MenACWY recipients.

The CDR3 regions of human TCRbeta chains were analyzed by immunosequencing. As for how the authors treated the data: TCRs in the repertoires were matched against a reference library of SARS-CoV-2-specific TCRs that had been generated with the MIRA antigen-specificity platform. Breadth meant the fraction of unique TCRs that were SARS-CoV-2-associated, whereas depth meant the fraction of total T cells that were SARS-CoV-2-associated. Each spike-specific TCR was assigned to its reactive spike region and to a CD4 or CD8 class using the MIRA data. Log10-transformed breadth and depth values were compared by one-way ANOVA with Sidak's multiple comparisons tests. TCRdb mirrors the immuneACCESS table, restricted to in-frame sequences. Some clones are absent from its copies; in checked studies, under half trace to an unresolved V gene, and the reason for the others is unknown. The V and J calls and clone size are taken from that table; D and trimming were inferred from the DNA. This sample gives about 140,000 clones in total; around 90% of them show up just once. Clones ranked in the top ten supply roughly 3.8% of the sample.

Worth noting for this clone: Its antigen has not been determined. Per-base quality was not reported, and no clone a single base away is much larger than it.

CDR1 and CDR2 are drawn from the germline V gene: MDHEN, SYDVKM. The CDR3 contains 14 residues, cysteine and phenylalanine counted. Only CDR3 DNA remains: 42 bases, in frame from the first base. Trimming takes 6 bases from V and 4 bases from J, and the germline ends sit 13 bases apart. The time point label corresponds to: baseline before first vaccination. The vaccinee samples were drawn from two UK trials, COV001 and COV002, one of which was a single-blind randomized controlled phase 2/3 trial testing AZD1222 (ChAdOx1 nCoV-19) in healthy adults. For TCRbeta chain sequencing, PBMC samples were collected from trial participants at day 0 and at day 28 after the second dose.

Recombination joined TRBV28 with TRBJ2-1; the D segment could be TRBD2, given 6 matching bases. The sample consisted of peripheral blood, taken on day 0 of AZD1222 vaccination. The clonotype was recovered from an adult in good health. For the CDR3, the sequence is CASRRLVRYNEQFF. The bases read TGTGCCAGCAGGCGACTAGTTCGATACAATGAGCAGTTCTTC.